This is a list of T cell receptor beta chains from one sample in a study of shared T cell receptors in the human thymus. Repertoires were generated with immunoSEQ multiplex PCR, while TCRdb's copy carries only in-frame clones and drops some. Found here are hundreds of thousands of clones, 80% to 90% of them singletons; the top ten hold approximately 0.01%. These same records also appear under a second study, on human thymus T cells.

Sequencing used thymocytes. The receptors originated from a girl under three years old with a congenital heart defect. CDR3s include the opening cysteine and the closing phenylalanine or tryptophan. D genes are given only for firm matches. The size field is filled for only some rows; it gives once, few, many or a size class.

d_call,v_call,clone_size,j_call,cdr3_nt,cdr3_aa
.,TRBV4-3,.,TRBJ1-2,TGCGCCAGCAGCCAAGTACGCCAGGGGCTTCATTATGGCTACACCTTC,CASSQVRQGLHYGYTF
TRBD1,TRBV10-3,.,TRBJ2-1,TGTGCCCGCATAAGTTACAGGGGATTTGTGGACAATGAGCAGTTCTTC,CARISYRGFVDNEQFF
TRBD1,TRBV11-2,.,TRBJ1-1,TGTGCCAGCAGCTTAGGGTCATTGGGACAGGGGGCGATGAACACTGAAGCTTTCTTT,CASSLGSLGQGAMNTEAFF
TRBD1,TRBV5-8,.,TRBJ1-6,TGTGCCAGCAGCTTGGGACAGGGGAGTTCACCCCTCCACTTT,CASSLGQGSSPLHF
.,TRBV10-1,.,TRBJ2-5,TGCGCCAGCAGTGAACGGGGAAAGATATCCAAAGAGACCCAGTACTTC,CASSERGKISKETQYF
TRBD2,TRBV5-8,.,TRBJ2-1,TGTGCCAGCAGCCAAAGCGGGGTCGGCATCGTCAATGAGCAGTTCTTC,CASSQSGVGIVNEQFF
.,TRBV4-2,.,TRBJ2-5,TGTGCCAGCAGCTTAAGCCCCGGGGGGACCCAGTACTTC,CASSLSPGGTQYF
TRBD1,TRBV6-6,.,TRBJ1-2,TGTGCCAGCAGCCCCGACAGGGTGGGAGGCTACACCTTC,CASSPDRVGGYTF
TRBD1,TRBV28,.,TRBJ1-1,TGTGCCAGCAGCCGGGACAGTCGGGATGAAGCTTTCTTT,CASSRDSRDEAFF
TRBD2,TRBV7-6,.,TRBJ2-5,TGTGCCAGCAGCTTAGTAAGGCTAGCGGGGGAGACCCAAGAGACCCAGTACTTC,CASSLVRLAGETQETQYF
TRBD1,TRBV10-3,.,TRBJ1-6,TGTGCCATCAGTGAGCACGGGACAGGGATAAATTCACCCCTCCACTTT,CAISEHGTGINSPLHF
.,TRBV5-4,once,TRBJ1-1,TGTGCCAGCAGCTTGGCCTCAAGGGGCACTGAAGCTTTCTTT,CASSLASRGTEAFF
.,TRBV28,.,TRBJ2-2,TGTGCCAGCACCTATAGCGGGAACACCGGGGAGCTGTTTTTT,CASTYSGNTGELFF
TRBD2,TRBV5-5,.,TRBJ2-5,TGTGCCAGTCAACCCCCTGGACTAGCGGGGGGGGAGACCCAGTACTTC,CASQPPGLAGGETQYF
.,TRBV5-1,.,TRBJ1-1,TGCGCCAGCAGCCCGGACAGCACTGAAGCTTTCTTT,CASSPDSTEAFF
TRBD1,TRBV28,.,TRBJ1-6,TGTGCCAGCAGGTACGACAGGGGGCTTGAAGGGCCCTATAATTCACCCCTCCACTTT,CASRYDRGLEGPYNSPLHF
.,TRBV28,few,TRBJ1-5,TGTGCCAGCAGTTTACGGAGTAGCAATCAGCCCCAGCATTTT,CASSLRSSNQPQHF
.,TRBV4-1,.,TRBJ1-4,TGCGCCAGCAGCGTCCGACGAGGGACTGACCATACCGCAACTAATGAAAAACTGTTTTTT,CASSVRRGTDHTATNEKLFF
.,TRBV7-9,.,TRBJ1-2,TGTGCCAGCAGCTACGGGGAGAATGGCTACACCTTC,CASSYGENGYTF
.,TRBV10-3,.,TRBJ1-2,TGTGCCGCCCAGGAGGGCCCCAGAGTTAACTACACCTTC,CAAQEGPRVNYTF
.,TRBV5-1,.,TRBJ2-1,TGCGCCAGCAGCCGGCTCGACGGGTCGGAGGGCGGGGAAGAGCAGTTCTTC,CASSRLDGSEGGEEQFF
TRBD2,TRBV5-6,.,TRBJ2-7,TGTGCCAGCAGCTACCCCGGGAGGGGCCCCCACGAGCAGTACTTC,CASSYPGRGPHEQYF
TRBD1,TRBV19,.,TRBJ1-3,TGTGCCAGTAGTATACGTTCAGGGGGCAGGGCTGGAAACACCATATATTTT,CASSIRSGGRAGNTIYF
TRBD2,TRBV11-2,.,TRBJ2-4,TGTGCCAGCAGCTCGTCCGCGGGGGGTACACTCAAAAACATTCAGTACTTC,CASSSSAGGTLKNIQYF
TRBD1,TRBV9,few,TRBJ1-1,TGTGCCAGCAGCGCCCGGACAGGGCCTGCCGCTTTCTTT,CASSARTGPAAFF
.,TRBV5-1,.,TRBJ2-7,TGCGCCAGCAGGAGGGGGGGGTCGTCTCGTTACGAGCAGTACTTC,CASRRGGSSRYEQYF
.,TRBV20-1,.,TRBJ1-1,TGCAGTGCTAGTACAGAAGCTTTCTTT,CSASTEAFF
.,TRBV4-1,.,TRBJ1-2,TGCGCCAGCAGCCAAGATTCGTCAGAGAGGAGGATCGGCTACACCTTC,CASSQDSSERRIGYTF
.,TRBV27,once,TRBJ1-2,TGTGCCAGCAGTTTAATTGGAGGGGCCCATGGCTACACCTTC,CASSLIGGAHGYTF
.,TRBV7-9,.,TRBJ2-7,TGTGCCAGCAGCCCCTCCCCCGCCTACGAGCAGTACTTC,CASSPSPAYEQYF
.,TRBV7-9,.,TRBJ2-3,TGTGCCAGCAGCTTAGGGAGTAGTAGTACGCAGTATTTT,CASSLGSSSTQYF
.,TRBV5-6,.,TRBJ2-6,TGTGCCAGCAGCTTGGTCGCGGGGCCCGGGGCCAACGTCCTGACTTTC,CASSLVAGPGANVLTF
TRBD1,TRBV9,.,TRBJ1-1,TGTGCCAGCGGGAGAGGACAGGGGTATGAAGCTTTCTTT,CASGRGQGYEAFF
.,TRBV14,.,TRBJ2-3,TGTGCCAGCAGCCAGCCCCAAGACCGACTTACTACTAGCACAGATACGCAGTATTTT,CASSQPQDRLTTSTDTQYF
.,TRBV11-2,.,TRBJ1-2,TGTGCCAGCAGCTTAGGTCGGGGTCGCGCTGGGGGCTACACCTTC,CASSLGRGRAGGYTF
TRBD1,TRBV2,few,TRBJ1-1,TGTGCCAGCCCTGGGACAGCTCTACTCACTGAAGCTTTCTTT,CASPGTALLTEAFF
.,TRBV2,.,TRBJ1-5,TGTGCCAGCGGGGCACATCATCAGCCCCAGCATTTT,CASGAHHQPQHF
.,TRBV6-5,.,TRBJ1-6,TGTGCCAGCAGTTACTCGCCCGGGACCTATAATTCACCCCTCCACTTT,CASSYSPGTYNSPLHF
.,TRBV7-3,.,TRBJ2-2,TGTGCCAGCAGCTTGTCTAGGAACACCGGGGAGCTGTTTTTT,CASSLSRNTGELFF
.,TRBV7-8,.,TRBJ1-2,TGTGCCAGCAGCTTGGGGGCAGGTCCTAACTATGGCTACACCTTC,CASSLGAGPNYGYTF
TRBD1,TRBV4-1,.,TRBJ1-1,TGCGCCAGCAGCTGGGGACAGTGGCGAACTGAAGCTTTCTTT,CASSWGQWRTEAFF
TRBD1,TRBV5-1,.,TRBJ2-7,TGCGCCAGCAGCTTGGCCTGGGGACAGGGGGCCTACGAGCAGTACTTC,CASSLAWGQGAYEQYF
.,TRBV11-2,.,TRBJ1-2,TGTGCCAGCAGCTTGGAGGACCTTGACTATGGCTACACCTTC,CASSLEDLDYGYTF